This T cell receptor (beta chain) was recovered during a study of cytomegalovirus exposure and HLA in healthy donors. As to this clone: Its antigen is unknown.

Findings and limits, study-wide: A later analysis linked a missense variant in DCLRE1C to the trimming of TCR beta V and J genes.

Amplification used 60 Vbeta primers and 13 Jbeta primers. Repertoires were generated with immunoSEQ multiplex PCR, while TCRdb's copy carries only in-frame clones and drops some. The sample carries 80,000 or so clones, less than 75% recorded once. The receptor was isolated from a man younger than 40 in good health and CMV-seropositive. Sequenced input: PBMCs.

CDR3 amino acids: CASSAVGTEPYEQYF. The CDR3 DNA reads as TGTGCCAGCAGCGCAGTAGGGACAGAACCCTACGAGCAGTACTTC. This sequence joins TRBV27 and TRBJ2-7; 7 positions agree with TRBD1. The germline gives CDR1 MNHEY, CDR2 SMNVEV (reference sequence). This CDR3 is 15 amino acids long. V was clipped by 6 bases and J by 2 bases; unmatched bases: 10.